This is a list of T cell receptor beta chains from one sample in a study of T cell repertoires in cytomegalovirus infection. No antigens are known for them. Using its own MiXCR run on the reads, TCRdb lists one record per CDR3 protein. The sample holds 450,000 to 550,000 distinct CDR3 sequences, approximately 42% seen once. The specimen was cultured PBMCs, collected from culture after CMV antigen stimulation. Every receptor here comes from a human donor in good health (CMV status not recorded). Some clones in this sample may be carry-over from other donors' samples. The CDR3 runs from the conserved cysteine through the conserved F or W. Each record gives: V gene, D gene, clone size, J gene, CDR3 DNA, CDR3 protein. D genes are given only for firm matches. Only some rows state a clone size, as once, few, many or a class for expanded clones.

V: TRBV6-2/TRBV6-3
D: TRBD2
size: few
J: TRBJ2-5
DNA: TGTGCCAGCAGTTACACTCCCGGGACTAGCGGGTCGGAGACCCAGTACTTC
CDR3: CASSYTPGTSGSETQYF

V: TRBV6-6
D: -
size: -
J: TRBJ2-7
DNA: TGTGCCAGCAACGGAAAGTGGGACGGGTCCTACGAGCAGTACTTC
CDR3: CASNGKWDGSYEQYF

V: TRBV5-5
D: -
size: few
J: TRBJ2-1
DNA: TGTGCCAGCAGCTTGCTATCGGTAAGCTCCTACAATGAGCAGTTCTTC
CDR3: CASSLLSVSSYNEQFF

V: TRBV11-2
D: TRBD1
size: -
J: TRBJ1-3
DNA: TGTGCCAGCAGCCCGTGGACAGGGGCAAGTGGCACCATATATTTT
CDR3: CASSPWTGASGTIYF

V: TRBV5-5
D: -
size: -
J: TRBJ1-1
DNA: TGTGCCAGCATCCCTCTGGAGGAGGTGCATCATGAAGCTTTCTTT
CDR3: CASIPLEEVHHEAFF

V: TRBV7-9
D: TRBD1
size: -
J: TRBJ1-2
DNA: TGTGCCAGCAGCCCAGCGGGACAGGGCGGCGTCGGTGGCTACACCTTC
CDR3: CASSPAGQGGVGGYTF

V: TRBV6-1
D: -
size: once
J: TRBJ1-6
DNA: TGTGCCAGCACTGATAGCGGCTCACCCCTCCACTTT
CDR3: CASTDSGSPLHF

V: TRBV7-9
D: TRBD2
size: -
J: TRBJ2-1
DNA: TGTGCCAGCAGCTTTAGACTAGCGGGGAGGTTCCGCCCTACTGGATCCTACAATGAGCAGTTCTTC
CDR3: CASSFRLAGRFRPTGSYNEQFF

V: TRBV4-1
D: -
size: -
J: TRBJ2-7
DNA: TGTGCCAGCAGTCAAGAGGGCTACGAGCAGTACTTC
CDR3: CASSQEGYEQYF

V: TRBV12-3/TRBV12-4
D: TRBD1
size: -
J: TRBJ2-1
DNA: TGTGCCAGCACCTGGATACAGGGGAATGAGCAGTTCTTC
CDR3: CASTWIQGNEQFF

V: TRBV5-4
D: TRBD2
size: -
J: TRBJ2-5
DNA: TGTGCCAGCAGCCCGACAAGGACTAGCGGAGAGACCCAGTACTTC
CDR3: CASSPTRTSGETQYF

V: TRBV20-1
D: TRBD1
size: -
J: TRBJ2-1
DNA: TGCAGTGCTAGAGATGGAACGACAGGGGGAACGAGTAGGGATGAGCAGTTCTTC
CDR3: CSARDGTTGGTSRDEQFF

V: TRBV7-9
D: -
size: few
J: TRBJ2-7
DNA: TGTGCCAGCAGCTTAAATGCCGGTCAGTACTTC
CDR3: CASSLNAGQYF

V: TRBV7-9
D: TRBD2
size: few
J: TRBJ2-7
DNA: TGTGCCAGCAGCTTAACGTCAGCGGGGGGTATCTTTAACGAGCAGTACTTC
CDR3: CASSLTSAGGIFNEQYF

V: TRBV4-2
D: -
size: few
J: TRBJ2-1
DNA: TGTGCCAGCAGCCAAGAACTGGGCAATGAGCAGTTCTTC
CDR3: CASSQELGNEQFF

V: TRBV28
D: -
size: -
J: TRBJ2-5
DNA: TGTGCCAGCAGACCCGCCGGGGGGCGCAGAGTAGGAGCCCAGTACTTC
CDR3: CASRPAGGRRVGAQYF

V: TRBV12-3/TRBV12-4
D: TRBD1
size: few
J: TRBJ1-2
DNA: TGTGCCAGCAGTTTAGGCCAGGGGGCTGGCTACACCTTC
CDR3: CASSLGQGAGYTF

V: TRBV7-2
D: TRBD1
size: few
J: TRBJ1-2
DNA: TGTGCCAGCAGCTTAGTCGGGCAACAGGGGTTTGGCTACACCTTC
CDR3: CASSLVGQQGFGYTF

V: TRBV12-3/TRBV12-4
D: TRBD1
size: few
J: TRBJ2-4
DNA: TGTGCCAGCAGTTTAGAAGAGGGGACAGGGGGGTATGCCAAAAACATTCAGTACTTC
CDR3: CASSLEEGTGGYAKNIQYF

V: TRBV7-2
D: -
size: -
J: TRBJ2-1
DNA: TGTGCCAGCAGCCAGGGATGGGGTGAGCAGTTCTTC
CDR3: CASSQGWGEQFF

V: TRBV7-4
D: -
size: -
J: TRBJ1-3
DNA: TGTGCCAGCAGCTTAGCAGTGGAGGACACCATATATTTT
CDR3: CASSLAVEDTIYF

V: TRBV7-2
D: -
size: few
J: TRBJ2-4
DNA: TGTGCCAGCAGCATGACGACAAGGGTGTACTTC
CDR3: CASSMTTRVYF

V: TRBV7-2
D: -
size: -
J: TRBJ2-2
DNA: TGTGCCAGCAGCAGGGACTCGCTTGGGGGGGAGCTGTTTTTT
CDR3: CASSRDSLGGELFF

V: TRBV6-8
D: -
size: -
J: TRBJ2-3
DNA: TGTGCCAGCAGTTACGGAACCACAGATACGCAGTATTTT
CDR3: CASSYGTTDTQYF

V: TRBV2
D: TRBD2
size: -
J: TRBJ2-3
DNA: TGTGCCAGCAAAGGGACTAGCGGGGGGACAGATACGCAGTATTTT
CDR3: CASKGTSGGTDTQYF

V: TRBV11-2
D: TRBD1
size: -
J: TRBJ1-4
DNA: TGTGCCAGCCGCAGGGACAGGGGGAATGAAAAACTGTTTTTT
CDR3: CASRRDRGNEKLFF

V: TRBV5-4
D: TRBD1
size: few
J: TRBJ2-3
DNA: TGTGCCAGCAGCCCGCAGGACAGGGGTGCGGATACGCAGTATTTT
CDR3: CASSPQDRGADTQYF

V: TRBV7-8
D: -
size: few
J: TRBJ1-4
DNA: TGTGCCAGCACCACTAGGCAGGGCGTGGAAAAACTGTTTTTT
CDR3: CASTTRQGVEKLFF

V: TRBV20-1
D: TRBD2
size: -
J: TRBJ2-1
DNA: TGCAGTGCCCTAGCGGGGGGGATTTACAATGAGCAGTTCTTC
CDR3: CSALAGGIYNEQFF

V: TRBV4-1
D: -
size: -
J: TRBJ1-5
DNA: TGCGCCAGCAGCCAAGCTAATATGGGATTCAGCAATCAGCCCCAGCATTTT
CDR3: CASSQANMGFSNQPQHF

V: TRBV2
D: -
size: -
J: TRBJ2-1
DNA: TGTGCCAGCAGTACGACTAGATCCTACAATGAGCAGTTCTTC
CDR3: CASSTTRSYNEQFF

V: TRBV12-3/TRBV12-4
D: TRBD1
size: once
J: TRBJ2-6
DNA: TGTGCCAGTGGACAGGGGGGATCTGGGGCCAACGTCCTGACTTTC
CDR3: CASGQGGSGANVLTF

V: TRBV19
D: TRBD1
size: -
J: TRBJ2-1
DNA: TGTGCCAGTAAAGGACAGGGGATAGAGAATGAGCAGTTCTTC
CDR3: CASKGQGIENEQFF

V: TRBV18
D: -
size: -
J: TRBJ1-2
DNA: TGTGCCAGCTCACCTGGGAGCACCAGGTTCTATGGCTACACCTTC
CDR3: CASSPGSTRFYGYTF

V: TRBV7-2
D: TRBD2
size: many
J: TRBJ2-5
DNA: TGTGCCAGCAGCTTGCGGGGGGGCGGGGAGACCCAGTACTTC
CDR3: CASSLRGGGETQYF

V: TRBV5-8
D: -
size: -
J: TRBJ2-7
DNA: TGTGCCAGCAGCTTGCGGGGACTCATCTACGAGCAGTACTTC
CDR3: CASSLRGLIYEQYF

V: TRBV20-1
D: -
size: -
J: TRBJ1-6
DNA: TGCAGTGCTAGATCGGGCAGGAGTAATTCACCCCTCCACTTT
CDR3: CSARSGRSNSPLHF

V: TRBV4-1
D: TRBD2
size: -
J: TRBJ2-1
DNA: TGCGCCAGCAGCCAAGAGGCTAGCGGGAGGTATGAGCAGTTCTTC
CDR3: CASSQEASGRYEQFF

V: TRBV12-3/TRBV12-4
D: -
size: few
J: TRBJ2-5
DNA: TGTGCCAGCAGTTCTAATTTCGGGGGTGTCAAGACCCAGTACTTC
CDR3: CASSSNFGGVKTQYF

V: TRBV7-9
D: -
size: -
J: TRBJ2-7
DNA: TGTGCCAGCAGCTTAATGTCCGGCAGGTACTCCTACGAGCAGTACTTC
CDR3: CASSLMSGRYSYEQYF

V: TRBV5-1
D: -
size: -
J: TRBJ2-2
DNA: TGCGCCAGCAGCTCAGGTGGGGCCGGGGAGCTGTTTTTT
CDR3: CASSSGGAGELFF

V: TRBV19
D: -
size: -
J: TRBJ2-7
DNA: TGTGCCAGTAGTATACAGCACGGATCCTCCTACGAGCAGTACTTC
CDR3: CASSIQHGSSYEQYF

V: TRBV11-2
D: -
size: few
J: TRBJ2-1
DNA: TGTGCCAGCAGCCCACTTAGAAAAGGTGTTCCGTTCTTC
CDR3: CASSPLRKGVPFF

V: TRBV19
D: TRBD2
size: -
J: TRBJ2-3
DNA: TGTGCCAGTAGTCTCCCGACTAGCGGGTCCACAGATACGCAGTATTTT
CDR3: CASSLPTSGSTDTQYF

V: TRBV12-3/TRBV12-4
D: -
size: -
J: TRBJ1-5
DNA: TGTGCCAGCAGCAAAGGAGGGGGAGGCAATCAGCCCCAGCATTTT
CDR3: CASSKGGGGNQPQHF

V: TRBV7-9
D: -
size: few
J: TRBJ1-2
DNA: TGTGCCAGCAGCACAAAAACCCCAGGGTTGGATGGCTACACCTTC
CDR3: CASSTKTPGLDGYTF

V: TRBV2
D: -
size: -
J: TRBJ2-1
DNA: TGTGCCAGCAGCCAGGGGGGGGTTGATGAGCAGTTCTTC
CDR3: CASSQGGVDEQFF

V: TRBV20-1
D: -
size: -
J: TRBJ2-7
DNA: TGCAGTGCATGCCGAGGGAACTCCTACGAGCAGTACTTC
CDR3: CSACRGNSYEQYF

V: TRBV5-4
D: -
size: -
J: TRBJ2-6
DNA: TGTGCCAGCAGTTCGAGGGGGGGGCCTGGGGCCAACGTCCTGACTTTC
CDR3: CASSSRGGPGANVLTF

V: TRBV19
D: TRBD2
size: -
J: TRBJ2-3
DNA: TGTGCCAGTAAGGGGACTAGCGGGGGAGATACGCAGTATTTT
CDR3: CASKGTSGGDTQYF

V: TRBV7-2
D: -
size: -
J: TRBJ1-6
DNA: TGTGCCAGCAGCCCTAGGGGGGTTATCTATTCACCCCTCCACTTT
CDR3: CASSPRGVIYSPLHF

V: TRBV7-2
D: -
size: many
J: TRBJ2-3
DNA: TGTGCCAGCAGCAAACTATTGGTAGCAGATACGCAGTATTTT
CDR3: CASSKLLVADTQYF